This T cell receptor beta chain was identified during a study of vaccination effects on CD4 cells after COVID-19. At the level of the study: Two-dose BNT162b2 or mRNA-1273 vaccination was given to participants. The study's findings and limits: A shortage of convalescent patients and an absence of early post-infection timepoints characterized the study.

The assay was immunoSEQ multiplex PCR, and TCRdb's table has in-frame clones only and misses some. The sample yields tens of thousands of clones, 70% to 80% seen once. This clone has a handful of counts. Its antigen is currently unknown. From germline, CDR1 is SGHRS and CDR2 YFSETQ. Trimming shortened V by 0 bases and J by 4 bases, and 11 bases separated the two germline ends. The CDR3 is 15 residues long. Before any sequencing was done, the ViraFEST assay used viral peptide pools to expand antigen-specific CD4+ T cells. Having been cultured for roughly 9 days, the cells underwent CD4+ T cell isolation. Recipients of the vaccine had no prior SARS-CoV-2 infection and negative nucleocapsid antibodies. Every well got fewer than 2.5 million PBMC, which were grown with around 9.2 IU/ml IL-2 and about 10 ug/ml peptides.

This receptor was obtained from a human donor who received a COVID-19 vaccine. Sample: CD4+ T cells from PBMCs cultured with HCoV-NL63 spike peptides, taken before COVID-19 vaccination. V and J are TRBV5-1 and TRBJ1-5, with D tentatively TRBD1 (5 bases). The CDR3 sequence is CASSLAGSANQPQHF. The CDR3 DNA is TGCGCCAGCAGCTTGGCAGGGTCGGCAAATCAGCCCCAGCATTTT.